Below, 20 T cell receptor beta chains from the same sample are listed, as sequenced in a study of monozygotic twins with inflammatory bowel disease (dated by TCRdb to about 2019). Receptor libraries were prepared by 5' RACE. Instrument used: Illumina HiSeq 2500. The reads were reprocessed in TCRdb, with one entry per CDR3 protein sequence and no accompanying DNA. The sample table holds roughly 90,000 distinct CDR3 sequences. About 7.4% of the sample is taken by the ten largest. Source material: blood. The receptors shown here come from a human donor with ulcerative colitis or Crohn's disease, or a healthy co-twin of an affected twin (not recorded which).

The rearrangement joins TRBV9 to TRBJ1-3. Looked up from germline, CDR1 is SGDLS and CDR2 is YYNGEE. This CDR3 spans 14 amino acids. This chain's CDR3 is CASSPPGGGLSIYF.

The chain uses TRBV4-1 and TRBJ2-1; TCRdb's D call of TRBD2 is untestable without DNA. This CDR3 spans 19 amino acids. Germline loops: CDR1 MGHRA, CDR2 YSYEKL. Here the CDR3 reads CASRGLGTRERFGRDEQFF.

The chain has TRBV6-5 and TRBJ1-5. This CDR3 has 15 amino acids. Looked up from germline, CDR1 is MNHEY and CDR2 is SVGAGI. CDR3: CASRPSADSNQPQHF.

The chain combines TRBV5-5 with TRBJ2-1; TCRdb calls TRBD2, which cannot be checked without DNA. CDR3 length equals 15 residues. Germline V gene data show CDR1 as SGHKS and CDR2 as YYEKEE (reference sequence). The CDR3 spells CASSDSGGTYNEQFF. The full variable domain, in which reference TRBV5-5 and TRBJ2-1 provide the parts outside the CDR3, is DAGVTQSPTHLIKTRGQQVTLRCSPISGHKSVSWYQQVLGQGPQFIFQYYEKEERGRGNFPDRFSARQFPNYSSELNVNALLLGDSALYLCASSDSGGTYNEQFFGPGTRLTVL.

The V and J genes are TRBV20-1 and TRBJ1-3. CDR1 and CDR2 from the germline V gene are DFQATT and SNEGSKA (reference sequence). CDR3 length equals 17 residues. CDR3 amino acids: CSARDRRGSSSGNTIYF.

The V call is TRBV5-1, the J call TRBJ2-7; the TCRdb call, TRBD2, lacks DNA for checking. The CDR3 has 14 residues. Per germline, CDR1 SGHRS and CDR2 YFSETQ. The CDR3 loop reads CASSLAGLAYEQYF. Full variable domain (missing parts from reference TRBV5-1 and TRBJ2-7): KAGVTQTPRYLIKTRGQQVTLSCSPISGHRSVSWYQQTPGQGLQFLFEYFSETQRNKGNFPGRFSGRQFSNSRSEMNVSTLELGDSALYLCASSLAGLAYEQYFGPGTRLTVT.

This rearrangement joins TRBV7-2 to TRBJ1-3; TCRdb's D call, TRBD1, is unchecked because there is no DNA. Germline V gene lookup returns CDR1 SGHTA and CDR2 FQGNSA. CDR3 length: 15 amino acids. The CDR3: CASSYQGLRGNTIYF. Full variable domain (remainder filled in from reference TRBV7-2 and TRBJ1-3): GAGVSQSPSNKVTEKGKDVELRCDPISGHTALYWYRQSLGQGLEFLIYFQGNSAPDKSGLPSDRFSAERTGGSVSTLTIQRTQQEDSAVYLCASSYQGLRGNTIYFGEGSWLTVV.

The chain recombines TRBV6-5 with TRBJ1-6. Germline loops: CDR1 MNHEY, CDR2 SVGAGI. The CDR3 spans 19 residues. The CDR3 protein is CASSYSGTPGPKYNSPLHF.

The rearrangement uses TRBV20-1 and TRBJ2-3; TCRdb returns TRBD2, unconfirmable since there is no DNA. Looked up from germline, CDR1 is DFQATT and CDR2 is SNEGSKA (reference sequence). This CDR3 is 11 amino acids long. CDR3 amino acids: CSGGNTDTQYF.

The chain combines TRBV7-9 with TRBJ1-4; TCRdb selects TRBD1, and the lack of DNA leaves this call unchecked. Germline V gene lookup returns CDR1 SEHNR and CDR2 FQNEAQ (reference sequence). CDR3 length: 15 amino acids. The CDR3 sequence: CASSPPGQPNEKLFF.

J is TRBJ1-2 and V is TRBV20-1; with no DNA, the TCRdb D assignment of TRBD1 cannot be verified. CDR3 length: 13 amino acids. CDR1 and CDR2 (germline): DFQATT, SNEGSKA (reference sequence). CDR3 protein: CSASRQTNYGYTF.

The chain combines TRBV20-1 with TRBJ2-3; TCRdb lists TRBD2, though no DNA is available to test this call. The CDR3 is 15 residues long. Germline CDR1 reads DFQATT; CDR2 reads SNEGSKA (reference sequence). The CDR3 protein is CSARASGGSTDTQYF.

This sequence joins TRBV19 and TRBJ2-2. The length of the CDR3 is 13 residues. Per the germline V gene, CDR1 is LNHDA and CDR2 is SQIVND (reference sequence). This CDR3 reads CASSIGRTGELFF.

The chain uses TRBV6-1 and TRBJ1-5; TCRdb gives TRBD1 as the D gene, but with no DNA this cannot be confirmed. Germline loops: CDR1 MNHNS, CDR2 SASEGT. CDR3 length equals 15 residues. The CDR3 loop reads CATSREGAFNQPQHF.

The chain uses TRBV11-2 and TRBJ2-5. This CDR3 comprises 15 residues. Germline CDR1 is SGHAT and CDR2 is FQNNGV. This CDR3 is CASSFQFGYQETQYF.

The genes are TRBV6-2 or TRBV6-3 and TRBJ2-7; the D gene TCRdb calls, TRBD1, cannot be checked with no DNA. The CDR3 is 15 amino acids. Germline V gene lookup returns CDR1 MNHEY and CDR2 SVGEGT. CDR3 in amino acids: CASIRPTGADYEQYF.

The chain is built from TRBV24-1 and TRBJ2-3; TCRdb proposes TRBD1, but this gene call is untestable without DNA. The V gene's germline CDR1 is KGHDR and CDR2 SFDVKD. This CDR3 spans 14 amino acids. The CDR3 protein is CATSFGGGTDTQYF.

J is TRBJ2-4 and V is TRBV11-2; TCRdb picks TRBD2, but there is no DNA to check that call. This CDR3 contains 13 residues. The germline gives CDR1 SGHAT, CDR2 FQNNGV. The CDR3 here is CASGGFGKNIQYF.

The gene calls are TRBV29-1 and TRBJ1-2; TCRdb names TRBD1, which stays unverified in the absence of DNA. CDR1 is SQVTM, CDR2 ANQGSEA, per germline. This CDR3 comprises 13 residues. Here the CDR3 reads CSVEDRGSYGYTF. The full variable domain, with the rest looked up from reference TRBV29-1 and TRBJ1-2, is SAVISQKPSRDICQRGTSLTIQCQVDSQVTMMFWYRQQPGQSLTLIATANQGSEATYESGFVIDKFPISRPNLTFSTLTVSNMSPEDSSIYLCSVEDRGSYGYTFGSGTRLTVV.

This chain joins TRBV7-3 and TRBJ1-1. Per the germline V gene, CDR1 is SGHTA and CDR2 is FQGTGA. CDR3 length: 14 residues. The CDR3 loop is CASSFTGESTEAFF.